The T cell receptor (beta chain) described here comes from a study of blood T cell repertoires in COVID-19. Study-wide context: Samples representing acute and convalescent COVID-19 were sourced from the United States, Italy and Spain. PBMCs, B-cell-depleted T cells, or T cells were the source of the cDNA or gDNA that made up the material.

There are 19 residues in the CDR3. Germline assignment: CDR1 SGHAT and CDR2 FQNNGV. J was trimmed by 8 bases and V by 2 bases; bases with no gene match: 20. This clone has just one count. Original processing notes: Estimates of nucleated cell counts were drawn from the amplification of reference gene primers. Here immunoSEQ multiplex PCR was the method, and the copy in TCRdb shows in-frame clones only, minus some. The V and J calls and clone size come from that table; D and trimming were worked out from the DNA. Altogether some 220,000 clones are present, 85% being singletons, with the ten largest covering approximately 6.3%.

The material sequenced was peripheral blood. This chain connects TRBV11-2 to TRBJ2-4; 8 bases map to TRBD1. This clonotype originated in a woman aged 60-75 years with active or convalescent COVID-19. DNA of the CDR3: TGTGCCAGCAGCTTAAGTGGCAGCTCAGGGGGCTTTGGCGGAGACATTCAGTACTTC. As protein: CASSLSGSSGGFGGDIQYF.